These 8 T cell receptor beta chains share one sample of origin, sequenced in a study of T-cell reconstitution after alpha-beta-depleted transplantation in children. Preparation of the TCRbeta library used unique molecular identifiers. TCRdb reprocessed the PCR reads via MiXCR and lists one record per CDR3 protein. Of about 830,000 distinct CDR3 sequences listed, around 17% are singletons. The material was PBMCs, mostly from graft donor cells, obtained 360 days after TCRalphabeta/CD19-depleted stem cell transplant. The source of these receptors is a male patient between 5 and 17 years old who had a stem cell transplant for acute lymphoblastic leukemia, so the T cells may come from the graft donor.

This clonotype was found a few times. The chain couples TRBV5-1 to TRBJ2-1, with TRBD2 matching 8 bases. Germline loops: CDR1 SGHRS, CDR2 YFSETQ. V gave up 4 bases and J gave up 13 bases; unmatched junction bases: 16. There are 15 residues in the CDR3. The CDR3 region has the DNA TGCGCCAGCAGCCCCTGGACTAGCTCTGAGGTTCCCCAGTTCTTC. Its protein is CASSPWTSSEVPQFF.

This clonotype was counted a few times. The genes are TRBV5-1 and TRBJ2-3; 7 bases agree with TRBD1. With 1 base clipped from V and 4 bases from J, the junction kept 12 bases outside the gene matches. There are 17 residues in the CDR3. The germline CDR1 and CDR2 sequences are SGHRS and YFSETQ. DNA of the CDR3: TGCGCCAGCAGCTTGCGAGTGAGGGGGCTTCAAGCAGATACGCAGTATTTT. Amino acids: CASSLRVRGLQADTQYF.

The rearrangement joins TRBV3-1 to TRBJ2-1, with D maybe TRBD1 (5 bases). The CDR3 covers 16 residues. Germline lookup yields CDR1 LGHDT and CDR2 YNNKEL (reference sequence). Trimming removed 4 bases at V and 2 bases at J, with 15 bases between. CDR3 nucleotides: TGTGCCAGCAGCCGAGGTGCAGGGATCCCCTACAATGAGCAGTTCTTC. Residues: CASSRGAGIPYNEQFF.

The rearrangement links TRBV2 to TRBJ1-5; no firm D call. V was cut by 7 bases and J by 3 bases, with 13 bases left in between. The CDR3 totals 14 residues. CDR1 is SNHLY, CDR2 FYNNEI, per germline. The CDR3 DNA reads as TGTGCCAGCACCCAATGGGCAGTCAATCAGCCCCAGCATTTT. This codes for CASTQWAVNQPQHF. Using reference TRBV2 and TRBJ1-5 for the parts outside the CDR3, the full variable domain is EPEVTQTPSHQVTQMGQEVILRCVPISNHLYFYWYRQILGQKVEFLVSFYNNEISEKSEIFDDQFSVERPDGSNFTLKIRSTKLEDSAMYFCASTQWAVNQPQHFGDGTRLSIL.

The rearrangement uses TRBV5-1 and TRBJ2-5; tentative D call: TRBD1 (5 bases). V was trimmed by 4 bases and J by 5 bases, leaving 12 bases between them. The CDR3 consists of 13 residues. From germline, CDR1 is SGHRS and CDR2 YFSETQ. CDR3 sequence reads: CASSRRRQETQYF. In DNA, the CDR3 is TGCGCCAGCAGCCGGCGGAGACAGGAGACCCAGTACTTC. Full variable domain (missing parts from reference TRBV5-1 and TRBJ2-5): KAGVTQTPRYLIKTRGQQVTLSCSPISGHRSVSWYQQTPGQGLQFLFEYFSETQRNKGNFPGRFSGRQFSNSRSEMNVSTLELGDSALYLCASSRRRQETQYFGPGTRLLVL.

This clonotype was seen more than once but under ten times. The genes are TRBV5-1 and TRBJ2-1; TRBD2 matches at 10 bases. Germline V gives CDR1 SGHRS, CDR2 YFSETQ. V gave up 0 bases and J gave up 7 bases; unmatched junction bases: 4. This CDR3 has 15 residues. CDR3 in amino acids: CASSLVLAGTNEQFF. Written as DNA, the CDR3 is TGCGCCAGCAGCTTGGTACTAGCGGGAACTAATGAGCAGTTCTTC.

In nucleotides, the CDR3 is TGTGCCAGCAGCATCCCTAAGCAGGGCTACGAGCAGTACTTC. This sequence encodes CASSIPKQGYEQYF. The chain couples TRBV7-9 to TRBJ2-7; possibly TRBD1 for D (5 bases). V lost 5 bases to trimming and J lost 3 bases, with 14 bases between them. This CDR3 contains 14 residues. Germline assignment: CDR1 SEHNR and CDR2 FQNEAQ (reference sequence). Complete variable domain (other parts from reference TRBV7-9 and TRBJ2-7): DTGVSQNPRHKITKRGQNVTFRCDPISEHNRLYWYRQTLGQGPEFLTYFQNEAQLEKSRLLSDRFSAERPKGSFSTLEIQRTEQGDSAMYLCASSIPKQGYEQYFGPGTRLTVT.

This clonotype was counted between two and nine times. CDR3 DNA: TGTGCCAGCAGCCTGACTATTCAGCCCCAGCATTTT. Its protein is CASSLTIQPQHF. This chain joins TRBV7-9 and TRBJ1-5; no clear D gene. Trimming took 5 bases from V and 6 from J, leaving 8 bases between them. This CDR3 region has 12 residues. Germline CDR1 and CDR2: SEHNR and FQNEAQ (reference sequence).